This T cell receptor beta chain appears in the sequencing data of a study of blood T cell repertoires in COVID-19 (dated by TCRdb to about 2020). Study-level background: The collaborator samples originated in the United States, Italy and Spain and spanned the acute and convalescent phases of COVID-19. The repertoires were released in a freely available public database intended as a resource for research on the immune response to SARS-CoV-2. The prospective study material was composed of cDNA or gDNA derived from T cells, B-cell-depleted T cells, or PBMCs. Where HLA class I and class II types were available, the types were taken from metadata supplied by the sample provider, not from assay-based typing. Nearly every sample came with metadata listing a de-identified subject ID, COVID-19 status, age in years and sex. The dataset comprised deeply sampled blood TCRbeta repertoires from subjects exposed to, actively infected with, or recovered from COVID-19. Samples came from the ongoing ImmuneRACE study (first 160 participants) plus 1,254 subjects from 6 global collaborators.

With respect to this clone: The specificity of this receptor is unknown. The record has no base qualities; no much larger clone is one base away.

TCRbeta CDR3 regions were amplified from genomic DNA using the immunoSEQ Assay, a bias-controlled multiplex PCR. Per the source publication's procedure: The number of nucleated cells in each sample was estimated by amplification of reference gene primers within the assay. Sequence reads were collapsed and filtered to measure the absolute abundance of every unique TCRbeta CDR3 rearrangement. For each sample, productive Simpson clonality was calculated by taking the square root of Simpson's diversity index across productive rearrangements. Imported from immuneACCESS, the table was reduced by TCRdb to in-frame sequences with V and J called. These copies leave out some clones; in studies compared against another copy, an unresolved V gene accounts for under half, and the cause of the remainder is not known. That table is the source of V, J and clone size, and D and trimming were worked out from the DNA. Here the sample has about 330,000 clones; roughly 90% occur a single time. The ten largest clonotypes hold about a fifth of the sample.

Enrolling through a virtual design, the prospective study's participants ranged in age from roughly 18 to 100 years and lived across 24 United States geographic areas. In the prospective study, participants were assigned to cohorts based on the clinical history participants reported in a screening survey and a study questionnaire. ImmuneRACE Cohort 3 recovered participants were defined by two consecutive negative NP/OP PCR tests, healthcare professional clearance, or symptom resolution. Each participant in the prospective study had whole blood, serum and a nasopharyngeal or oropharyngeal swab collected by mobile phlebotomists. Over an approximately 2-month period, participants in the prospective study had the option of providing additional blood draws and questionnaires. Before DNA extraction, blood samples from the prospective study were shipped at room temperature or frozen. Broad study findings and their caveats: The amount of clinical and demographic metadata varied by source and participant and was provided uncurated.

The CDR3 covers 12 residues, taking in both the cysteine and the phenylalanine. Just CDR3 DNA is preserved here, 36 bases in frame from base 1. V lost 7 bases and J lost 10 bases; the stretch between them is 16 bases long. Reading the germline V gene gives CDR1 MDHEN and CDR2 SYDVKM. The sample was PBMCs or T cells enriched from blood (not recorded which). The rearranged segments are TRBV28 and TRBJ1-2; the D gene is possibly TRBD1, with 5 bases matching. The receptor comes from a woman in her thirties who had recovered from COVID-19. The nucleotide sequence reads TGTGCCAGCAACTCGGGGGGAATGGACTACACCTTC. The translation is CASNSGGMDYTF.